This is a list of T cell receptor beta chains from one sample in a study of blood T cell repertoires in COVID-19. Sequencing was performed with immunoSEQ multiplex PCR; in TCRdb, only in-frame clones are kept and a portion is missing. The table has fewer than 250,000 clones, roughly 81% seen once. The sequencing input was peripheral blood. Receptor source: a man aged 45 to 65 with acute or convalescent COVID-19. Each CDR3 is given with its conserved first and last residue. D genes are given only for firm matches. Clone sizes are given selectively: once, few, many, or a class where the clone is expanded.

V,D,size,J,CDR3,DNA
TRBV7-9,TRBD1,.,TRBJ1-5,CASSLWQGGFDQPQHF,TGTGCCAGCAGCTTATGGCAGGGGGGTTTCGATCAGCCCCAGCATTTT
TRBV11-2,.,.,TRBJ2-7,CASSLDLTGTYEQYF,TGTGCCAGCAGCTTAGATCTTACGGGAACCTACGAGCAGTACTTC
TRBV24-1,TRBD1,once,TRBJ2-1,CATSVTGANEQFF,TGTGCCACCAGTGTAACAGGGGCTAATGAGCAGTTCTTC
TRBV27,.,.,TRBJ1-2,CASSLTANYGYTF,TGTGCCAGCAGTTTAACAGCTAACTATGGCTACACCTTC
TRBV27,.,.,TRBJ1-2,CASSQEIGAGYTF,TGTGCCAGCAGCCAAGAAATTGGGGCTGGCTACACCTTC
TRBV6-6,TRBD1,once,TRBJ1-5,CASKATGTGNQPQHF,TGTGCCAGCAAAGCAACCGGGACAGGGAATCAGCCCCAGCATTTT
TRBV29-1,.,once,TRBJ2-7,CSVEDRQVPYEQYF,TGCAGCGTTGAGGACCGACAGGTTCCCTACGAGCAGTACTTC
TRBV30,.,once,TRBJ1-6,CAWSVRGAIISPLHF,TGTGCCTGGAGTGTACGGGGGGCGATAATATCACCCCTCCACTTT
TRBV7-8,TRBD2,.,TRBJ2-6,CASWEGRANVLTF,TGTGCCAGCTGGGAGGGTAGGGCCAACGTCCTGACTTTC
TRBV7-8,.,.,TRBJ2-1,CASTVGHSSYNEQFF,TGTGCCAGCACCGTGGGACATAGCTCCTACAATGAGCAGTTCTTC
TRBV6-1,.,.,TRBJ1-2,CASSAWQVPLNYGYTF,TGTGCCAGCAGTGCGTGGCAGGTCCCCCTTAACTATGGCTACACCTTC
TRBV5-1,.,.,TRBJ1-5,CASSLGWGDSNQPQHF,TGCGCCAGCAGCTTGGGATGGGGGGATAGCAATCAGCCCCAGCATTTT
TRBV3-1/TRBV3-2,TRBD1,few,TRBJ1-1,CASSQGTGITEAFF,TGTGCCAGCAGCCAAGGGACAGGGATCACTGAAGCTTTCTTT
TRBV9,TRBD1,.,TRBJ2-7,CASSTSATGGIGEQYF,TGTGCCAGCAGCACCAGCGCGACAGGGGGAATAGGCGAGCAGTACTTC
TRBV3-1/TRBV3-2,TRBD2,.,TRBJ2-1,CASSLRLADEQFF,TGTGCCAGCAGCCTCAGACTAGCAGATGAGCAGTTCTTC
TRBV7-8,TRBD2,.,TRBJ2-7,CASSLVAGFSYEQYF,TGTGCCAGCAGCTTAGTAGCGGGCTTCTCCTACGAGCAGTACTTC
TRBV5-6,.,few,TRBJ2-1,CASSPLSFGPRGMGNEQFF,TGTGCCAGCAGCCCATTATCTTTTGGCCCCCGCGGGATGGGCAATGAGCAGTTCTTC
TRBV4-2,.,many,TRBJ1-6,CASSPGSDNSPLHF,TGTGCCAGCAGCCCCGGGAGTGATAATTCACCCCTCCACTTT
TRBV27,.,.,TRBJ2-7,CASKFEGGLPSYEQYF,TGTGCCAGCAAATTCGAGGGGGGACTACCCTCCTACGAGCAGTACTTC
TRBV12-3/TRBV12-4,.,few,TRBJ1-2,CASSFLAPYGYTF,TGTGCCAGCAGTTTTTTAGCGCCCTATGGCTACACCTTC
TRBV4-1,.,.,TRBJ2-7,CASSQDRGSSYEQYF,TGCGCCAGCAGCCAAGATCGGGGGAGCTCCTACGAGCAGTACTTC
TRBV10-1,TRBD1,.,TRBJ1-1,CASSEDRENTEAFF,TGCGCCAGCAGTGAGGACAGGGAGAACACTGAAGCTTTCTTT
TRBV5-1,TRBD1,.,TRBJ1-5,CASSFGTGNNQPQHF,TGCGCCAGCAGCTTCGGGACAGGGAACAATCAGCCCCAGCATTTT
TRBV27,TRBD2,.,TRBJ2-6,CASSLFGGRVSGANVLTF,TGTGCCAGCAGTTTATTTGGCGGGAGGGTTTCGGGGGCCAACGTCCTGACTTTC
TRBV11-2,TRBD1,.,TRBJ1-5,CASSASLQGADQPQHF,TGTGCCAGCAGCGCCTCCCTACAGGGGGCCGATCAGCCCCAGCATTTT
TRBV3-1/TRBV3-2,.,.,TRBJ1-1,CASSHAGTTATEAFF,TGTGCCAGCAGCCATGCCGGGACTACAGCCACTGAAGCTTTCTTT
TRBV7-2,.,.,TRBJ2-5,CASSPQGRAETQYF,TGTGCCAGCAGCCCCCAGGGCCGTGCAGAGACCCAGTACTTC
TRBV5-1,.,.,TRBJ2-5,CASSQDAGETQYF,TGCGCCAGCAGCCAGGACGCGGGGGAGACCCAGTACTTC
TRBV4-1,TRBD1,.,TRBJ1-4,CASRKKGANEKLFF,TGCGCCAGCAGAAAGAAGGGGGCGAATGAAAAACTGTTTTTT
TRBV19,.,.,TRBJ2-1,CASSRGSATYNEQFF,TGTGCCAGTAGTCGGGGTTCCGCTACCTACAATGAGCAGTTCTTC
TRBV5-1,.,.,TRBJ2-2,CASSLEPGVNTGELFF,TGCGCCAGCAGCTTGGAGCCGGGGGTGAACACCGGGGAGCTGTTTTTT
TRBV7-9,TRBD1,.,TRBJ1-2,CASSENTGTGNGYTF,TGTGCCAGCAGCGAGAACACCGGGACAGGGAATGGCTACACCTTC
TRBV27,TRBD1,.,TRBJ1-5,CASYPTGEGQPQHF,TGTGCCAGCTATCCGACAGGGGAGGGTCAGCCCCAGCATTTT
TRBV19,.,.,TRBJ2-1,CASSIGQSYNEQFF,TGTGCCAGTAGTATTGGACAGAGCTACAATGAGCAGTTCTTC
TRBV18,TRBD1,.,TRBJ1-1,CASSPRTGTDHTEAFF,TGTGCCAGCTCACCCCGGACAGGGACCGACCACACTGAAGCTTTCTTT
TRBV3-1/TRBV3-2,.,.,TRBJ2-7,CASSPRDNSYEQYF,TGTGCCAGCAGCCCCCGGGACAACTCCTACGAGCAGTACTTC
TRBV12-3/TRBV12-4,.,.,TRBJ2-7,CASSSNTPYEQYF,TGTGCCAGCAGTTCGAACACACCCTACGAGCAGTACTTC
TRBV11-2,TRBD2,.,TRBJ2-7,CASSLGGLAHEQYF,TGTGCCAGCAGCCTGGGGGGGTTGGCTCACGAGCAGTACTTC
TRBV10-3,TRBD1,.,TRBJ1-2,CAISPDRAVLPSPTNYGYTF,TGTGCCATCAGTCCTGACAGGGCCGTACTTCCATCTCCAACTAACTATGGCTACACCTTC
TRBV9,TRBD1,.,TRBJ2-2,CASSVVGTGNTGELFF,TGTGCCAGCAGCGTAGTAGGGACAGGCAACACCGGGGAGCTGTTTTTT
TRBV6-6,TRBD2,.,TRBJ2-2,CASRSSGGRGTGELFF,TGTGCCAGCAGGAGCTCCGGCGGGAGGGGCACCGGGGAGCTGTTTTTT
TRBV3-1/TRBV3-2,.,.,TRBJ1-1,CASSSRGDTEAFF,TGTGCCAGCAGCTCCCGGGGGGACACTGAAGCTTTCTTT